The clone carrying this T cell receptor (beta chain) was detected once. The source of the sample is a study of blood T cells in healthy people across ages. CDR3 size: 17 residues. V dropped 0 bases and J dropped 2 bases, with 14 bases sitting between them. Germline V gives CDR1 MNHEY, CDR2 SVGAGI. Next came a second PCR, run for about 7 to 11 cycles, which used a sample-barcoded 5' primer along with a J-beta primer mix. One entry per CDR3 protein, called by TCRdb with MiXCR from the 5' RACE reads. This table holds some 1 million distinct CDR3 sequences, around 45% found once. Material: blood. The rearrangement uses TRBV6-5 and TRBJ2-1; D is perhaps TRBD2 (7 bases). The clonotype originates from an older woman in good health. The CDR3 protein is CASSYSRGTKPYNEQFF. As DNA, the CDR3 is TGTGCCAGCAGTTACTCGAGGGGGACTAAGCCCTACAATGAGCAGTTCTTC.